The rows below give T cell receptor beta chains drawn from one sample of a study of blood T cells in healthy people across ages. One entry per CDR3 protein, called by TCRdb with MiXCR from the 5' RACE reads. Counted here are approximately 350,000 distinct CDR3 sequences, roughly half occurring once; the ten biggest clones make up 50% to 65%. The sample taken for sequencing was blood. These receptors were collected from a man in his sixties in good health. Both conserved end residues are part of each CDR3. A D gene is named only where the DNA matches it firmly. Size tells how often a clone was seen (once, few, many) or the class of an expanded clone, and some rows leave it out.

>TRBD1|TRBJ2-4|15|TRBV7-2|.
CASSLVTGITYGQYF
TGTGCCAGCAGCTTAGTGACAGGGATAACCTACGGGCAGTACTTC
>TRBD1|TRBJ2-4|17|TRBV7-6|.
CASSPSGGSGGVREQYF
TGTGCCAGCAGCCCTTCAGGCGGGTCAGGGGGCGTCAGAGAGCAGTACTTC
>.|TRBJ2-4|19|TRBV7-2|.
CASSLGLVGATLGKNIQYF
TGTGCCAGCAGCTTAGGTCTGGTGGGCGCCACCTTAGGCAAAAACATTCAGTACTTC
>.|TRBJ2-1|13|TRBV29-1|.
CSVSNRLGNEQFF
TGCAGCGTTAGCAACAGGTTAGGGAATGAGCAGTTCTTC
>TRBD1|TRBJ2-6|20|TRBV6-1|.
CASSPRSRDRGKSGANVLTF
TGTGCCAGCAGTCCTCGGTCGAGGGACAGGGGAAAGTCTGGGGCCAACGTCCTGACTTTC
>.|TRBJ1-4|15|TRBV20-1|.
CSAMGGMGLEEKLFF
TGCAGTGCTATGGGGGGTATGGGGTTGGAGGAAAAACTGTTTTTT
>.|TRBJ2-1|13|TRBV28|.
CASSPGTFNKQLF
TGTGCCAGCAGCCCCGGGACTTTTAATAAGCAGCTCTTC
>TRBD1|TRBJ1-6|15|TRBV7-2|.
CASSARQGGISPLHF
TGTGCCAGCAGCGCGCGACAGGGAGGGATATCACCCCTCCACTTT
>TRBD2|TRBJ2-1|16|TRBV20-1|few
CSARESGRALLDEQFF
TGCAGTGCTAGAGAGAGCGGGAGGGCCCTCTTGGATGAGCAGTTCTTC
>TRBD2|TRBJ2-1|14|TRBV2|.
CASSVGGSHNEQFF
TGTGCCAGCAGTGTTGGCGGGAGTCACAATGAGCAGTTCTTC
>.|TRBJ2-3|14|TRBV7-6|few
CASSLDAGRDTQYF
TGTGCCAGCAGCTTAGATGCGGGGAGAGATACGCAGTATTTT
>TRBD1|TRBJ2-3|19|TRBV5-1|.
CASSLTRTGRLSSTDTQYF
TGCGCCAGCAGCTTAACCCGGACAGGGCGCCTTTCTAGTACCGATACGCAGTATTTT
>.|TRBJ1-3|15|TRBV2|.
CASLPDGTSGNTIYF
TGTGCCTCCTTGCCGGACGGGACCTCTGGAAACACCATATATTTT
>TRBD1|TRBJ2-7|16|TRBV7-8|few
CASRKNRGQTSYEQYF
TGTGCCAGCAGGAAAAACAGGGGCCAGACCTCCTACGAGCAGTACTTC
>TRBD2|TRBJ2-7|16|TRBV9|few
CASSAQLAGGSYEQYF
TGTGCCAGCAGCGCCCAACTAGCGGGGGGCTCCTACGAGCAGTACTTC
>.|TRBJ2-2|13|TRBV29-1|.
CSVDTGNTGELFF
TGCAGCGTTGATACGGGGAACACCGGGGAGCTGTTTTTT
>.|TRBJ1-5|14|TRBV12-3/TRBV12-4|.
CASSLNTAPQPQHF
TGTGCCAGCAGTTTAAACACAGCTCCTCAGCCCCAGCATTTT
>.|TRBJ2-7|14|TRBV5-1|once
CASSLEGRGNEQYF
TGCGCCAGCAGCTTGGAGGGTCGTGGGAACGAGCAGTACTTC
>TRBD2|TRBJ2-7|15|TRBV7-2|many
CASSPLVAGGSEQYF
TGTGCCAGCAGCCCGTTGGTAGCGGGAGGATCCGAGCAGTACTTC
>.|TRBJ2-4|15|TRBV30|.
CAWSVSPWTVTQQYF
TGTGCCTGGAGTGTATCCCCCTGGACAGTCACCCAGCAGTACTTC
>.|TRBJ2-5|15|TRBV9|once
CANSVALGTQGTQYF
TGTGCCAACAGCGTTGCACTAGGGACCCAAGGGACCCAGTACTTC
>.|TRBJ1-2|12|TRBV5-1|few
CASSLQGSGYTF
TGTGCCAGCTCACTCCAGGGATCTGGCTACACCTTC
>TRBD2|TRBJ2-1|15|TRBV20-1|.
CSAPTGRGGYNEQFF
TGCAGTGCCCCCACGGGGCGGGGGGGCTACAATGAGCAGTTCTTC
>TRBD1|TRBJ1-2|13|TRBV7-9|few
CASSLVTGDGYTF
TGTGCCAGCAGCTTAGTAACAGGGGATGGCTACACCTTC
>TRBD1|TRBJ2-3|14|TRBV7-9|.
CASEGQGPSNTQYF
TGTGCCAGCGAGGGACAGGGGCCCAGCAATACGCAGTATTTT
>.|TRBJ2-3|14|TRBV6-1|once
CASRPGPNTDTQYF
TGTGCCAGCAGGCCGGGACCGAACACAGATACGCAGTATTTT
>.|TRBJ2-7|16|TRBV10-3|.
CAISESTGSTYYEQYF
TGTGCCATCAGTGAGTCGACGGGATCCACCTACTACGAGCAGTACTTC
>.|TRBJ2-2|17|TRBV4-3|.
CASSQDSPAWGTGELFF
TGCGCCAGCAGCCAAGATAGTCCAGCCTGGGGCACCGGGGAGCTGTTTTTT
>.|TRBJ1-1|14|TRBV28|few
CASSLEGARTEAFF
TGTGCCAGCAGTTTGGAAGGGGCTCGGACTGAAGCTTTCTTT
>TRBD2|TRBJ2-1|16|TRBV6-5|few
CASRGLAGSSYNEQFF
TGTGCCAGCAGGGGACTAGCGGGAAGCTCCTACAATGAGCAGTTCTTC
>TRBD1|TRBJ2-1|12|TRBV29-1|once
CSVRDSLQTQFF
TGCAGCGTCCGGGACAGCCTTCAGACCCAGTTCTTC
>.|TRBJ2-3|15|TRBV11-2|few
CASSSAWGDGDTQYF
TGTGCCAGCAGCTCCGCCTGGGGGGATGGAGATACGCAGTATTTT
>.|TRBJ2-7|14|TRBV11-2|.
CASSFGEASYEQYF
TGTGCCAGCAGCTTTGGGGAGGCCTCCTACGAGCAGTACTTC
>TRBD2|TRBJ2-3|18|TRBV25-1|many
CASSDSRGLAKTADTQYF
TGTGCCAGCAGTGATAGCCGGGGACTAGCGAAGACCGCAGATACGCAGTATTTT
>.|TRBJ1-2|13|TRBV28|.
CASSLLGIGDYTF
TGTGCCAGCAGTTTACTCGGGATAGGCGACTACACCTTC
>.|TRBJ1-2|13|TRBV20-1|.
CSARSRLRYGYTF
TGCAGTGCTAGATCCCGCCTACGCTATGGCTACACCTTC
>TRBD2|TRBJ2-3|14|TRBV20-1|.
CSASDGGAGDTQYF
TGCAGTGCTAGCGACGGGGGGGCGGGGGATACGCAGTATTTT
>.|TRBJ2-1|12|TRBV6-5|.
CASRPRGYEQFF
TGTGCCAGCAGGCCAAGGGGCTATGAGCAGTTCTTC
>.|TRBJ2-5|15|TRBV9|.
CASSSRRDVGNEQYF
TGTGCCAGCAGCTCCCGGAGGGATGTGGGAAATGAGCAGTACTTC
>.|TRBJ2-4|15|TRBV4-3|many
CASSQDLGAKNIQYF
TGCGCCAGCAGCCAAGATCTGGGCGCCAAAAACATTCAGTACTTC
>.|TRBJ1-2|11|TRBV3-1|.
CASSRGVGYTF
TGTGCCAGCAGCCGAGGGGTGGGCTACACCTTC
>.|TRBJ2-1|15|TRBV6-5|few
CASSYSPTGSNEQFF
TGTGCCAGCAGTTACTCTCCCACAGGGAGCAATGAGCAGTTCTTC
>TRBD1|TRBJ1-1|17|TRBV20-1|.
CSARLRYSGQGSTEAFF
TGCAGTGCTAGATTGAGGTATTCGGGACAGGGGTCCACTGAAGCTTTCTTT
>.|TRBJ1-4|10|TRBV29-1|.
CSAWDEKLFF
TGCAGCGCCTGGGACGAAAAACTGTTTTTT